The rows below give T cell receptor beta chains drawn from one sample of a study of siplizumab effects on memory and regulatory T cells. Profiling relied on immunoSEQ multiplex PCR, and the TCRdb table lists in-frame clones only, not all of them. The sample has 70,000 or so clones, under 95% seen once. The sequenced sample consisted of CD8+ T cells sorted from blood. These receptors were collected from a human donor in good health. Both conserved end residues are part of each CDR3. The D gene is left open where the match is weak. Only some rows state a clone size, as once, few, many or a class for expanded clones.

CDR3nt: TGTGCCAGCAGCTTAGATCCGAGAGCAGATACGCAGTATTTT
CDR3aa: CASSLDPRADTQYF
v_gene: TRBV11-2
d_gene: .
abundance: .
j_gene: TRBJ2-3

CDR3nt: TGTGCCAGCGCTCAAGGGTCACCTTACAATGAGCAGTTCTTC
CDR3aa: CASAQGSPYNEQFF
v_gene: TRBV19
d_gene: .
abundance: .
j_gene: TRBJ2-1

CDR3nt: TGTGCCACCAGCAGAGATGATCGCGGGGGTAATGAGCAGTTCTTC
CDR3aa: CATSRDDRGGNEQFF
v_gene: TRBV15
d_gene: TRBD2
abundance: .
j_gene: TRBJ2-1

CDR3nt: TGTGCCAGCAGCCGGGACAGGGACGAGCAGTACTTC
CDR3aa: CASSRDRDEQYF
v_gene: TRBV6-1
d_gene: TRBD1
abundance: .
j_gene: TRBJ2-7

CDR3nt: TGTGCCAGCAGCTACAGCGCCGGGACAGCTTATGGCTACACCTTC
CDR3aa: CASSYSAGTAYGYTF
v_gene: TRBV11-3
d_gene: TRBD1
abundance: many
j_gene: TRBJ1-2

CDR3nt: TGTGCCAGCTCACCACAAGGGGATGGCTACACCTTC
CDR3aa: CASSPQGDGYTF
v_gene: TRBV18
d_gene: .
abundance: .
j_gene: TRBJ1-2

CDR3nt: TGTGCCAGCAGCTTGGAATCTGACATCCCTGAAGCTTTCTTT
CDR3aa: CASSLESDIPEAFF
v_gene: TRBV5-8
d_gene: .
abundance: .
j_gene: TRBJ1-1

CDR3nt: TGCACCAGCAGCCAAACCACGACGACTAGCGGGGGGTACGAGCAGTACTTC
CDR3aa: CTSSQTTTTSGGYEQYF
v_gene: TRBV1
d_gene: .
abundance: once
j_gene: TRBJ2-7

CDR3nt: TGTGCCAGCAGTGAGATTGTCTCCCGGGCAGCCCCCTACAATGAGCAGTTCTTC
CDR3aa: CASSEIVSRAAPYNEQFF
v_gene: TRBV2
d_gene: .
abundance: .
j_gene: TRBJ2-1

CDR3nt: TGTGCCAGCAGCAGGACGGACTACTCCTACGAGCAGTACTTC
CDR3aa: CASSRTDYSYEQYF
v_gene: TRBV6-5
d_gene: .
abundance: .
j_gene: TRBJ2-7

CDR3nt: TGTGCCAGCAGCCCGGGACTAGCGGGAGGGCCTCACTACATTGAGCAGTTCTTC
CDR3aa: CASSPGLAGGPHYIEQFF
v_gene: TRBV27
d_gene: TRBD2
abundance: .
j_gene: TRBJ2-1

CDR3nt: TGTGCCAGCAGTGAAGGGTACAGACTGAACACTGAAGCTTTCTTT
CDR3aa: CASSEGYRLNTEAFF
v_gene: TRBV6-1
d_gene: .
abundance: few
j_gene: TRBJ1-1

CDR3nt: TGCGCCAGCGGGGATTCACCCCTCCACTTT
CDR3aa: CASGDSPLHF
v_gene: TRBV10-1
d_gene: .
abundance: .
j_gene: TRBJ1-6

CDR3nt: TGTGCCAGCAGACCTGACAGGGTCATGGAGACCCAGTACTTC
CDR3aa: CASRPDRVMETQYF
v_gene: TRBV2
d_gene: TRBD1
abundance: once
j_gene: TRBJ2-5

CDR3nt: TGTGCCAGCAGTTTATCAGGGGGGTCTGGAAACACCATATATTTT
CDR3aa: CASSLSGGSGNTIYF
v_gene: TRBV6-5
d_gene: TRBD1
abundance: .
j_gene: TRBJ1-3

CDR3nt: TGCAGCGTTGTGGGGCTGGGTACAGATACGCAGTATTTT
CDR3aa: CSVVGLGTDTQYF
v_gene: TRBV29-1
d_gene: .
abundance: .
j_gene: TRBJ2-3

CDR3nt: TGTGCCAGTAGTATATTCGGGACAAAAGACTCCTACGAGCAGTACTTC
CDR3aa: CASSIFGTKDSYEQYF
v_gene: TRBV19
d_gene: .
abundance: .
j_gene: TRBJ2-7

CDR3nt: TGTGCCAGCTCACCGAGCTACAGTGCCCAAGAGACCCAGTACTTC
CDR3aa: CASSPSYSAQETQYF
v_gene: TRBV18
d_gene: .
abundance: .
j_gene: TRBJ2-5

CDR3nt: TGTGCCAGCAGCGTAGAGGGACTATTTAATGAGCAGTTCTTC
CDR3aa: CASSVEGLFNEQFF
v_gene: TRBV9
d_gene: TRBD2
abundance: .
j_gene: TRBJ2-1

CDR3nt: TGTGCCAGTAGTCCTCTCCCCTTGGGGAATGACGAGCAGTACTTC
CDR3aa: CASSPLPLGNDEQYF
v_gene: TRBV19
d_gene: .
abundance: .
j_gene: TRBJ2-7

CDR3nt: TGTGCCAGCAGCGTAGGAGGGCTAGCGGCCTACGAGCAGTACTTC
CDR3aa: CASSVGGLAAYEQYF
v_gene: TRBV9
d_gene: TRBD2
abundance: .
j_gene: TRBJ2-7

CDR3nt: TGTGCCAGCAGTTTATTGGGGACTCAGGGCTACACCTTC
CDR3aa: CASSLLGTQGYTF
v_gene: TRBV27
d_gene: .
abundance: .
j_gene: TRBJ1-2

CDR3nt: TGCGCCAGCAGCTTGGGTATAGGGATGAACACTGAAGCTTTCTTT
CDR3aa: CASSLGIGMNTEAFF
v_gene: TRBV5-1
d_gene: .
abundance: .
j_gene: TRBJ1-1

CDR3nt: TGTGCCAGCACCCCTGTTGGGTCTTACTACGAGCAGTACTTC
CDR3aa: CASTPVGSYYEQYF
v_gene: TRBV5-6
d_gene: .
abundance: .
j_gene: TRBJ2-7

CDR3nt: TGTGCCAGCAGCCTGGACTTCTACGAGCAGTACTTC
CDR3aa: CASSLDFYEQYF
v_gene: TRBV6-1
d_gene: .
abundance: .
j_gene: TRBJ2-7

CDR3nt: TGTGCCAGCTCACCCGCAGGGGGTGGACTGAACACTGAAGCTTTCTTT
CDR3aa: CASSPAGGGLNTEAFF
v_gene: TRBV18
d_gene: TRBD1
abundance: .
j_gene: TRBJ1-1

CDR3nt: TGTGCCAGCAGCTACCTATGGGGAGATACCTACGAGCAGTACTTC
CDR3aa: CASSYLWGDTYEQYF
v_gene: TRBV5-4
d_gene: .
abundance: .
j_gene: TRBJ2-7

CDR3nt: TGTGCCAGCAGGACTTGGGGACAGGGGGCGTACGAGCAGTACTTC
CDR3aa: CASRTWGQGAYEQYF
v_gene: TRBV5-4
d_gene: TRBD1
abundance: .
j_gene: TRBJ2-7

CDR3nt: TGTGCCAGTACTAGTCAGGGAGGTTTCAATCAGCCCCAGCATTTT
CDR3aa: CASTSQGGFNQPQHF
v_gene: TRBV19
d_gene: .
abundance: .
j_gene: TRBJ1-5

CDR3nt: TGCGCCAGCAGCCCAGTATTACTAGCGGGGTCCACAGATACGCAGTATTTT
CDR3aa: CASSPVLLAGSTDTQYF
v_gene: TRBV4-1
d_gene: TRBD2
abundance: few
j_gene: TRBJ2-3

CDR3nt: TGTGCCAGCAAGGGAGATACGCAGTATTTT
CDR3aa: CASKGDTQYF
v_gene: TRBV27
d_gene: .
abundance: .
j_gene: TRBJ2-3

CDR3nt: TGTGCCAGCAGTCTGTCTGCGGGACAGCCCCAGCATTTT
CDR3aa: CASSLSAGQPQHF
v_gene: TRBV27
d_gene: .
abundance: .
j_gene: TRBJ1-5

CDR3nt: TGTGCCAGCAGCTTAAGGGCAGGGCTGGAGACCCAGTACTTC
CDR3aa: CASSLRAGLETQYF
v_gene: TRBV7-6
d_gene: .
abundance: .
j_gene: TRBJ2-5

CDR3nt: TGTGCCAGCAGCTTCGGGGAGGTCGGTGAAAGATGGGAGACCCAGTACTTC
CDR3aa: CASSFGEVGERWETQYF
v_gene: TRBV5-8
d_gene: .
abundance: .
j_gene: TRBJ2-5

CDR3nt: TGTGCCATCAGTGAAAGCGGGAGTGAGCAGTTCTTC
CDR3aa: CAISESGSEQFF
v_gene: TRBV10-3
d_gene: TRBD2
abundance: .
j_gene: TRBJ2-1

CDR3nt: TGTGCCAGCAGCTTGGGGGGAGTCTACTACGAGCAGTACTTC
CDR3aa: CASSLGGVYYEQYF
v_gene: TRBV5-6
d_gene: .
abundance: .
j_gene: TRBJ2-7

CDR3nt: TGTGCCATTACGGGGGGCCCCGGGGAGCTGTTTTTT
CDR3aa: CAITGGPGELFF
v_gene: TRBV19
d_gene: .
abundance: .
j_gene: TRBJ2-2

CDR3nt: TGTGCCAGCAGTCAACAGGGGCCGGCTGGGTATGGCTACACCTTC
CDR3aa: CASSQQGPAGYGYTF
v_gene: TRBV6-5
d_gene: TRBD1
abundance: .
j_gene: TRBJ1-2

CDR3nt: TGTGCCAGCAGTGAAGTGGTCAGACAGCCTTATGGCTACACCTTC
CDR3aa: CASSEVVRQPYGYTF
v_gene: TRBV6-1
d_gene: .
abundance: .
j_gene: TRBJ1-2

CDR3nt: TGTGCCAGTAGTATAGTGGCGGGGGGGAACACCGGGGAGCTGTTTTTT
CDR3aa: CASSIVAGGNTGELFF
v_gene: TRBV19
d_gene: TRBD2
abundance: .
j_gene: TRBJ2-2

CDR3nt: TGTGCCAGCAGTTACGGGGGAGGCTCCTACGAGCAGTACTTC
CDR3aa: CASSYGGGSYEQYF
v_gene: TRBV6-5
d_gene: .
abundance: once
j_gene: TRBJ2-7